The T cell receptor beta chain described here comes from a study of blood T cells in healthy people across ages. A J-beta primer mix and a sample-barcoded 5' primer were used in a second PCR of about 7 to 12 cycles. In TCRdb, the 5' RACE reads were re-called with MiXCR into one record per CDR3 protein. The table lists 550,000 to 800,000 distinct CDR3 sequences, around 32% of them singletons. CDR1 and CDR2 from the germline V gene are SQVTM and ANQGSEA. The V gene end was trimmed by 6 bases and the J gene end by 7 bases; junction bases not matched to a gene: 9. The CDR3 sequence is 15 residues long. V usage is TRBV29-1 and J usage is TRBJ2-1; TRBD2 aligns across 13 bases. The sequence was collected from a woman aged 80 or older in good health. Sequenced input: blood. DNA of the CDR3: TGCAGCGTCGGAGCCACTAGCGGGGGGGGGAATGAGCAGTTCTTC. It is translated as CSVGATSGGGNEQFF.